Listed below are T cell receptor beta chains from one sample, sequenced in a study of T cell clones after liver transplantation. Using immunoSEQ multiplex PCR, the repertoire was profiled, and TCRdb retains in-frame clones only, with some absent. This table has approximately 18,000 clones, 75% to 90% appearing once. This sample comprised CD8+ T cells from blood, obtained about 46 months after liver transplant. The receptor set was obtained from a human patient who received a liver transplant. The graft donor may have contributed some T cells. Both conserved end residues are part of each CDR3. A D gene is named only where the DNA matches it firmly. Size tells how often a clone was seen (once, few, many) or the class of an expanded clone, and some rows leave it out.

TGTGCCAGTAGCCACAGCGGGGGTTTCCAAGAGACCCAGTACTTC,CASSHSGGFQETQYF,TRBJ2-5,TRBV19,.,TRBD2
TGTGCCAGCAGTTACTCGGGAGGCTCCTACGAGCAGTACTTC,CASSYSGGSYEQYF,TRBJ2-7,TRBV6-5,.,.
TGTGCCAGCAGCCCGCCCCTTCAGGGGATAGCTGAAGCTTTCTTT,CASSPPLQGIAEAFF,TRBJ1-1,TRBV5-8,.,.
TGTGCCAGCAGCTTTGGAGGGCAGAACACTGAAGCTTTCTTT,CASSFGGQNTEAFF,TRBJ1-1,TRBV6-6,.,.
TGTGCCAGCCGGACAGGGGCTCAGAGCAATCAGCCCCAGCATTTT,CASRTGAQSNQPQHF,TRBJ1-5,TRBV2,.,TRBD1
TGCGCCAGCAGCTTGGATTTGGTGATGGCAATCCAGCCCCAGCATTTT,CASSLDLVMAIQPQHF,TRBJ1-5,TRBV5-1,.,.
TGTGCCAGTAGTGACAGTTCGGACGAGCAGTACTTC,CASSDSSDEQYF,TRBJ2-7,TRBV19,.,.
TGTGCCAGCACCGAGGGGGGGGGCACAGATACGCAGTATTTT,CASTEGGGTDTQYF,TRBJ2-3,TRBV2,.,.
TGTGCCAGCAGCTTGCCGGAGTGGGGGAGGCCGGGCTACAATGAGCAGTTCTTC,CASSLPEWGRPGYNEQFF,TRBJ2-1,TRBV5-7,.,.
TGTGCCAGCAGTCCCATAGGGGGACAGCAGTTCTTC,CASSPIGGQQFF,TRBJ2-1,TRBV27,.,.
TGCGCCAGCAGCCAAGGTCGGGGGCCCGGCACAGATACGCAGTATTTT,CASSQGRGPGTDTQYF,TRBJ2-3,TRBV4-1,.,.
TGTGCCAGTAGTATTTCTGATGGTATGGATACGCAGTATTTT,CASSISDGMDTQYF,TRBJ2-3,TRBV19,.,.
TGCGCCAGCAGCCAAGATCCCTTTGCTGAAGTAAACACCGGGGAGCTGTTTTTT,CASSQDPFAEVNTGELFF,TRBJ2-2,TRBV4-3,.,.
TGTGCCAGCAGTGGTGGTAGCGGAAACTCCTACAATGAGCAGTTCTTC,CASSGGSGNSYNEQFF,TRBJ2-1,TRBV2,.,.
TGTGCCAGCAGTTTACTCGAGCAGTTCTTC,CASSLLEQFF,TRBJ2-1,TRBV27,.,.
TGCGCCAGCAGCTTGGTAGCTAGCGGGAGGTACGAGCAGTACTTC,CASSLVASGRYEQYF,TRBJ2-7,TRBV5-1,.,TRBD2
TGTGCCAGCAGATGGACAGGGGGCATCACTGAAGCTTTCTTT,CASRWTGGITEAFF,TRBJ1-1,TRBV6-1,.,TRBD1
TGTGCCAGTAGTATTGGTCTGGGCACCCAGCCCCAGCATTTT,CASSIGLGTQPQHF,TRBJ1-5,TRBV19,.,.
TGTGCCAGCAGTTATGGGGCGAGGAGGGGCTACACCTTC,CASSYGARRGYTF,TRBJ1-2,TRBV6-1,.,.
TGTGCCAGCAGTCTGGGACTAGCGGGAGGCGCAGATACGCAGTATTTT,CASSLGLAGGADTQYF,TRBJ2-3,TRBV28,.,TRBD2
TGCGCCAGCAGCCAAGGCAGCGGGGGAGACCAGCCCCAGCATTTT,CASSQGSGGDQPQHF,TRBJ1-5,TRBV4-1,.,.
TGTGCCAGCAGCTCCCCAGAACTGGGGATGGGAGTTCACACCGGGGAGCTGTTTTTT,CASSSPELGMGVHTGELFF,TRBJ2-2,TRBV9,.,.
TGTGCTAGCAGCTTGGGCGATGCTAGCGGGAACTACGAGCAGTACTTC,CASSLGDASGNYEQYF,TRBJ2-7,TRBV7-7,once,TRBD2